These 6 T cell receptor beta chains came from one sample sequenced in a study of shared clonotypes between healthy human individuals. Profiling relied on immunoSEQ multiplex PCR, and the TCRdb table lists in-frame clones only, not all of them. Among roughly 110,000 clones listed, around 66% were seen once. Input material: memory CD8+ T cells sorted from blood. The subset denotes: CD45RO+ cells pooled with CCR7-negative TemRA cells. The receptors come from a woman aged 25-40 years in good health.

V usage is TRBV6-1 and J usage is TRBJ1-2; D not resolved. V was pared by 3 bases and J by 0 bases, with 11 bases between. Per germline, CDR1 MNHNS and CDR2 SASEGT. The CDR3 extends over 15 amino acids. The CDR3 coding sequence is TGTGCCAGCAGTGAGGCGGTTAGTCCTAACTATGGCTACACCTTC. Protein: CASSEAVSPNYGYTF.

The rearrangement links TRBV2 to TRBJ2-7, with 12 positions matching TRBD2. The CDR3 is made up of 17 amino acids. Per the germline V gene, CDR1 is SNHLY and CDR2 is FYNNEI. The V gene end was trimmed by 6 bases and the J gene end by 2 bases; junction bases not matched to a gene: 11. The CDR3 loop is CASRRTSGILVAYEQYF. CDR3 in DNA: TGTGCCAGCAGAAGGACTAGCGGGATCTTAGTTGCCTACGAGCAGTACTTC.

J is TRBJ2-3 and V is TRBV19; 8 bases are shared with TRBD1. Germline assignment: CDR1 LNHDA and CDR2 SQIVND (reference sequence). J gave up 2 bases and V 3 bases, and 7 bases lay outside the gene matches. CDR3 length: 16 amino acids. The CDR3 DNA is TGTGCCAGTAGTATCAGGACAGGGACCATCACAGATACGCAGTATTTT. Encoded protein: CASSIRTGTITDTQYF.

V and J are TRBV11-2 and TRBJ2-2; perhaps TRBD2 as D (5 bases). CDR1 SGHAT and CDR2 FQNNGV come from the germline V gene. This CDR3 is 15 amino acids long. Trimming pared 5 bases from V and 6 bases from J, leaving 16 bases between. The CDR3 region is CASSLTSLAPGELFF. DNA of the CDR3: TGTGCCAGCAGCCTTACATCGCTAGCCCCCGGGGAGCTGTTTTTT.

This clone has just a few counts. The chain uses TRBV11-2 and TRBJ2-7, with unresolved D. The V gene lost 3 bases and the J gene lost 3 bases, with 15 bases spanning the gap. Looked up from germline, CDR1 is SGHAT and CDR2 is FQNNGV. CDR3 length equals 15 residues. The CDR3 here is CASSLSSGVGYEQYF. For the CDR3, the DNA is TGTGCCAGCAGCTTGAGTTCTGGGGTCGGCTACGAGCAGTACTTC.

This chain uses TRBV14 with TRBJ2-7; tentative D call: TRBD2 (6 bases). V shed 4 bases and J shed 5 bases, with 12 bases lying between them. Germline CDR1 reads SGHDN; CDR2 reads FVKESK. There are 13 residues in the CDR3. The DNA of the CDR3 is TGTGCCAGCAGCCCCTCAGGGAGGCACGAGCAGTACTTC. Translated: CASSPSGRHEQYF.